This T cell receptor beta chain derives from a study of shared clonotypes between healthy human individuals. Libraries were prepared by immunoSEQ multiplex PCR; TCRdb keeps only in-frame clonotypes and omits some of them. The data show 650,000 to 800,000 clones, 72% seen once. The specimen sequenced was memory CD4+ T cells sorted from blood. Indicated subset: CD45RA-negative fraction. This sequence originates from a woman aged 25 to 45 in good health.

The CDR3 sequence is CASFGQTGNEQFF. DNA for the CDR3: TGTGCCAGCTTTGGGCAGACGGGCAATGAGCAGTTCTTC. The V call is TRBV7-9, the J call TRBJ2-1, with D hard to call. V gave up 8 bases and J gave up 6 bases, with 14 bases separating them. The V gene's germline CDR1 is SEHNR and CDR2 FQNEAQ (reference sequence). CDR3 length: 13 amino acids.